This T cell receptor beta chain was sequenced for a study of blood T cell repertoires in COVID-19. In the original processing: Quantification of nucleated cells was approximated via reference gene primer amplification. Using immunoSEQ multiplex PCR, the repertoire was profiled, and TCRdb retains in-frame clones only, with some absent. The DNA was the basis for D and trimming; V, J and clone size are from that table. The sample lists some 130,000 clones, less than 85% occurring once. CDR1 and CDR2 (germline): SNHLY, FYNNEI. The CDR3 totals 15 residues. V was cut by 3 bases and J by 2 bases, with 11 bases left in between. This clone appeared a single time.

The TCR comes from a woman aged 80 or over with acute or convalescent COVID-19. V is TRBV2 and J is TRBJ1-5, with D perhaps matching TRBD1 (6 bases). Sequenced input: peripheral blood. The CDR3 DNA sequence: TGTGCCAGCAGTGACCAGGGGCTAGGCAATCAGCCCCAGCATTTT. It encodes CASSDQGLGNQPQHF. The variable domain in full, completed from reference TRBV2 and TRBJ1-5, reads EPEVTQTPSHQVTQMGQEVILRCVPISNHLYFYWYRQILGQKVEFLVSFYNNEISEKSEIFDDQFSVERPDGSNFTLKIRSTKLEDSAMYFCASSDQGLGNQPQHFGDGTRLSIL.